This T cell receptor (beta chain) was sequenced in a study of blood T cells in healthy people across ages. Together with a sample-barcoded 5' primer, a J-beta primer mix was included in a second PCR lasting about 7 to 11 cycles. TCRdb fed the 5' RACE reads into MiXCR, producing one record per CDR3 protein. The sample gives around 900,000 distinct CDR3 sequences, under 30% of which show up once; 17% is in the top ten. In germline, CDR1 is SGHRS, CDR2 YFSETQ. The CDR3 sequence is 16 residues long. J gave up 0 bases and V 3 bases, and 3 bases lay outside the gene matches. In its sample, this clonotype was seen many times.

The chain links TRBV5-1 to TRBJ1-5; 10 nucleotides match TRBD1. The sample taken for sequencing was blood. The sequence came from a woman older than 75 in good health. CDR3 sequence: CASSSGTGDSNQPQHF. CDR3 nucleotide sequence: TGCGCCAGCAGCTCCGGGACAGGGGATAGCAATCAGCCCCAGCATTTT. Drawing the rest from reference TRBV5-1 and TRBJ1-5, the complete variable domain is KAGVTQTPRYLIKTRGQQVTLSCSPISGHRSVSWYQQTPGQGLQFLFEYFSETQRNKGNFPGRFSGRQFSNSRSEMNVSTLELGDSALYLCASSSGTGDSNQPQHFGDGTRLSIL.